This T cell receptor (beta chain) was captured in a study of T-cell reconstitution after alpha-beta-depleted transplantation in children. Study-wide results and limits: A year had passed since transplant, and T-cell counts and diversity by then came mostly from newly produced T cells.

The CDR3 has 16 amino acids. Germline V gives CDR1 MGHRA, CDR2 YSYEKL. V shed 0 bases, J shed 4 bases, and the junction held 3 bases outside the gene matches. This clonotype turned up a few times. What it recognizes is unknown. As it was prepared, the TCRbeta library received unique molecular identifiers. TCRdb reprocessed the PCR reads with MiXCR, giving one entry per CDR3 protein. The sample contains about 830,000 distinct CDR3 sequences, around 17% of which appear only once. This specimen consisted of PBMCs, mostly from graft donor cells, obtained 360 days after TCRalphabeta/CD19-depleted stem cell transplant. The receptor was derived from a male patient younger than 18 who had a stem cell transplant for acute lymphoblastic leukemia, so the T cells may come from the graft donor. The rearrangement joins TRBV4-1 to TRBJ1-2, with 12 bases identical to TRBD1. The CDR3 nucleotides are TGCGCCAGCAGCCAAGAGCCGGGACAGGGGGCCTATGGCTACACCTTC. It codes for CASSQEPGQGAYGYTF.